This TCR beta chain derives from a study of control samples from healthy donors and cancer patients. TCRdb's table, derived via immunoSEQ multiplex PCR, lists solely in-frame clones and lacks some. The table records about 77,000 clones, approximately 92% of them present only once. The CDR3 extends over 16 amino acids. After removal of 5 bases from V and 6 bases from J, the junction contained 10 bases not matched to a gene. CDR1 SGHVS and CDR2 FQNEAQ come from the germline V gene. Input material: blood. The sequence was obtained from an older woman in good health. The rearrangement links TRBV7-8 to TRBJ2-1; 10 bases match TRBD2. The CDR3 coding sequence is TGTGCCAGCAGCGGGTGGACTAGCGGAGATGGCAATGAGCAGTTCTTC. The encoded protein is CASSGWTSGDGNEQFF.